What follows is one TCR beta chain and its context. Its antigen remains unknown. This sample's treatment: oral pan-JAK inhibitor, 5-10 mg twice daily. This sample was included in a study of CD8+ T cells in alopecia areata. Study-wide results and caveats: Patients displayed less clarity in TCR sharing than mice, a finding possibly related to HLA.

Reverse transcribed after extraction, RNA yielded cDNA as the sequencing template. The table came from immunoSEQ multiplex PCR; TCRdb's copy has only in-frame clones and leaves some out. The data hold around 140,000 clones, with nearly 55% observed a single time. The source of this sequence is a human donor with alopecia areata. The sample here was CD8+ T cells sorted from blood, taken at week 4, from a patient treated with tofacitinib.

The CDR3 bases are TGTGCCTGGAGTGTAATACCGGGGGATACGCAGTATTTT. This encodes CAWSVIPGDTQYF. V gene TRBV30 combines with J gene TRBJ2-3, with D possibly TRBD2 on 5 matching bases. V was trimmed by 0 bases and J by 6 bases, leaving 10 bases between them. The CDR3 has 13 residues. Germline assignment: CDR1 GTSNPN and CDR2 SVGIG (reference sequence).